This entry concerns a single T cell receptor beta chain. This clonotype was counted many times. Its antigen remains unidentified. No base quality values were provided; no much bigger clone lies one nucleotide off. Unsorted PBMC libraries were generated from 2 million PBMCs stored in RNAlater at -80 °C until RNA extraction. PBMCs were separated from peripheral blood using Ficoll-Hypaque density gradient centrifugation and then cryopreserved in liquid nitrogen. This sample is drawn from a study of neurological immune-mediated disorders (dated by TCRdb to about 2019). Some background on the complete study: The study compared peripheral blood TCR-beta repertoires of HTLV-I-associated myelopathy (HAM/TSP) patients, multiple sclerosis patients and healthy controls using UMI-based sequencing. Alongside PBMC samples, the set of 106 TCR-beta libraries contained longitudinal samples, technical triplicates, and paired CD4+ and CD8+ T-cell subsets that had been sorted. The cohort included 60 to 75 subjects: approximately 15 with HAM/TSP, about 34 with multiple sclerosis, and 20 or so healthy controls.

cDNA was synthesized by template-switch 5'RACE using a primer with a 10-nucleotide random unique molecular identifier that tagged each TCR transcript. Each sequencing run produced over 160 million TCR-beta sequences covering 15-18 subjects. The RNeasy kit was used to extract total RNA. TCR-beta VDJ regions were amplified with primers for the TCR constant region and the 5'RACE anchor, using the KAPA Real-time Library Amplification kit. A first PCR added sample indexes and Illumina adaptors, after which a second PCR increased the library yield. The roughly 650 bp TCR product was size-selected on a 2% E-gel SizeSelection system after Ampure bead purification. Before pooling, libraries had their quality checked on a Bioanalyzer, their concentration measured with Qubit, and their quantity determined with the Kapa Library Quantification kit. An Illumina HiSeq 2500 was used to sequence the libraries paired-end at 2 x 150 bp. To increase sequence diversity, 25-30% phiX was spiked into each library pool. The paper's data handling went like this. The UMI-based MiGEC pipeline processed quality-filtered reads and removed over 90% of raw TCR sequences during error correction. IMGT germline references were used for aligning VDJ genes, and each clonotype was defined as a unique CDR3 amino acid sequence together with its V-J genes. VDJtools evaluated clonal expansion, Shannon diversity and CDR3 relatedness (CalcPairwiseDistances, ClusterSamples); CLCbio workbench built phylogenetic trees. Expanded clones were defined as having at least 8 unique UMIs, based on coefficient-of-variation modelling across technical triplicates. TCRdb reprocessed the public reads (quality trimming at Q25 with fastp, clone calling with MiXCR) and kept in-frame beta chains. CDR3 protein duplicates are merged, each entry listing the most common genes and DNA. It is TCRdb's table, rather than the study itself, that gives the V and J calls and clone size. The sample records about 59,000 distinct CDR3 sequences, roughly 13% of which are singletons. Roughly 10% of the sample is held by the ten biggest clonotypes.

Results the study describes overall, beyond this receptor: Expanded clones from different subjects shared no identical CDR3 amino acid sequences, which suggests that TCR-beta repertoires were private in all groups. The highest TCR clonal expansion was observed in HAM/TSP patients, whereas the lowest was observed in MS patients, even when compared with healthy controls.

The sequenced sample consisted of PBMCs. This receptor was identified in an older woman with HTLV-1-associated myelopathy (HAM/TSP).

In nucleotide form, the sequence is TGTGCCAGCCAGAGCGCTAGGGAGTTGGGATACGAGCAGTACTTC. The translation is CASQSARELGYEQYF. Recombination linked TRBV6-5 to TRBJ2-7; TRBD2 could be the D gene, as 5 bases match. Cut back by 8 bases and 4 bases, the V and J ends lie 21 bases apart. The CDR3 contains 15 residues, cysteine and phenylalanine counted. The entry retains the CDR3 DNA only, 45 bases that are in frame from base 1. CDR1 and CDR2 were assigned from the germline V gene as MNHEY and SVGAGI.